The rows below give T cell receptor beta chains drawn from one sample of a study of technical replicates of blood from a few donors. Clones were read by immunoSEQ multiplex PCR, and TCRdb kept only the in-frame ones, dropping some. This sample carries 60,000 to 90,000 clones, about 95% of them seen once, and the ten largest clones take less than 0.25%. Sequenced material: T cells isolated from PBMCs. The receptors shown here come from a human donor in good health. Both conserved end residues are trimmed from each CDR3.

V,J,CDR3
TRBV9,TRBJ1-1,ASSVGQPRGTEAF
TRBV9,TRBJ1-2,ASGGGQAYVYGYT
TRBV2,TRBJ2-5,ASSEALPVRY
TRBV6-6,TRBJ1-1,ASCRVLGVGAF
TRBV5-4,TRBJ2-1,ASSARLAGDEQF
TRBV10-1,TRBJ1-1,ASSETGGTEAF
TRBV7-9,TRBJ2-3,ASSLVAAPGTQY
TRBV5-4,TRBJ2-7,ASSSPPSGRVNEQY
TRBV7-2,TRBJ2-5,ASSLVAGGLGETQY
TRBV10-3,TRBJ1-2,AISESMFRTVLNGSGYT
TRBV9,TRBJ2-3,ASSVGQGNTQY
TRBV4-1,TRBJ2-7,ASSNIMGKGTYEQY
TRBV19,TRBJ2-1,ASSITSGTLNEQF
TRBV5-1,TRBJ1-1,ASSQGDKTEAF
TRBV12-2,TRBJ1-3,ASRRDRGPGNTIY
TRBV7-2,TRBJ1-2,ASSFVRSPSNYGYT
TRBV7-9,TRBJ1-1,ASSTATGWNTEAF
TRBV5-1,TRBJ2-5,ASSPGETQY
TRBV27,TRBJ1-2,ASSYRPGEVDGYT
TRBV5-1,TRBJ2-2,ASSPLTSHNTGELF
TRBV7-2,TRBJ1-5,ASSQRQGDQPQH
TRBV7-9,TRBJ1-6,ASSLRGSPLH
TRBV30,TRBJ1-4,AWADRDNEKLF
TRBV28,TRBJ2-5,ASSLFVAGPRETQY
TRBV10-3,TRBJ1-1,AISTGPGTEAF
TRBV7-8,TRBJ1-2,ASSLQGLSLWGYT
TRBV4-1,TRBJ1-2,ASSQDPIPGQGRGYT
TRBV2,TRBJ1-3,ASGRSSGNTIY
TRBV11-3,TRBJ2-1,ASSLNSGGAQF
TRBV23-1,TRBJ2-7,AHGGRGPYEQY
TRBV19,TRBJ1-6,ASGLLTFGSPLH
TRBV11-3,TRBJ2-5,ASSLRRQSQETQY
TRBV7-9,TRBJ1-1,ASSHINTEAF
TRBV29-1,TRBJ2-2,SFRGQFTGELF